Sequencing of this T cell receptor (beta chain) was carried out in a study of response to subunit inactivated influenza vaccine. Germline V gene lookup returns CDR1 MNHEY and CDR2 SMNVEV (reference sequence). The V gene lost 6 bases and the J gene lost 4 bases, with 16 bases spanning the gap. The CDR3 has 16 residues. For this clonotype: Its antigen is not known.

One entry per CDR3 protein results from TCRdb running MiXCR on the RT-PCR reads. The profile shows roughly 570,000 distinct CDR3 sequences, roughly 15% of them singletons. Whole-study findings and limits: Authors suggested each seasonal flu vaccination may recruit only limited numbers of new T cells.

The chain employs TRBV27 and TRBJ1-6; D is unresolved. Sequencing was performed on PBMCs from blood, taken approximately 12 days after vaccination. The sequence was obtained from a man aged 50 or older who received an inactivated influenza vaccine. This chain's CDR3 is CASRPPGSQYNSPLHF. CDR3 DNA sequence: TGTGCCAGCAGACCCCCGGGCAGCCAATATAATTCACCCCTCCACTTT.